A selection of T cell receptor beta chains follows, all from one sample in a study of T cell repertoires in cytomegalovirus infection. TCRdb processed the reads anew with MiXCR; each CDR3 protein has one entry. The sample contains approximately 250,000 distinct CDR3 sequences, about 12% of which appear only once. The sequenced sample consisted of PBMCs. All receptors come from a human donor in good health (CMV status not recorded). Some clones in this sample may be carry-over from other donors' samples. The CDR3 runs from the conserved cysteine through the conserved F or W. D genes are given only for firm matches. A clone size is listed for some rows: how often the clone was seen (once, few, many), or a class if it is expanded.

v_gene	j_gene	abundance	d_gene	CDR3nt	CDR3aa
TRBV20-1	TRBJ1-4	NA	NA	TGCAGTGCTGGGGGGGGAAGGGACCGAGAAAAACTGTTTTTT	CSAGGGRDREKLFF
TRBV6-1	TRBJ2-1	many	NA	TGTGCCAGCAGTCTCAATACGGGACAAAATGAGCAGTTCTTC	CASSLNTGQNEQFF
TRBV11-3	TRBJ2-5	few	NA	TGTGCCAGCAGCTGGGGGGGCTTACCAGAGACCCAGTACTTC	CASSWGGLPETQYF
TRBV28	TRBJ2-5	many	NA	TGTGCCAGCAGTCCCTACCGGACAGTGTACCAAGAGACCCAGTACTTC	CASSPYRTVYQETQYF
TRBV28	TRBJ1-3	few	TRBD1	TGTGCCAGCAGACAGGGCAGGGGGTGGGGAAACACCATATATTTT	CASRQGRGWGNTIYF
TRBV19	TRBJ2-7	NA	NA	TGTGCCAGTAGTATGGCGGAGCGGACCTACGAGCAGTACTTC	CASSMAERTYEQYF
TRBV28	TRBJ2-5	NA	TRBD1	TGTGCCAGCAGTTCCGCAGGGGGTTCCCAAGAGACCCAGTACTTC	CASSSAGGSQETQYF
TRBV6-1	TRBJ2-2	NA	TRBD1	TGTGCCAGCAGGGGAACAGCCGGGACAGGGACTACCGGGGAGCTGTTTTTT	CASRGTAGTGTTGELFF
TRBV7-2	TRBJ2-7	many	TRBD1	TGTGCCAGCAGCTTAGTTGCACAGGGGGCTTACGAGCAGTACTTC	CASSLVAQGAYEQYF
TRBV20-1	TRBJ2-7	many	NA	TGCAGTGCTCACGACAGCTTCTCCTCCTACGAGCAGTACTTC	CSAHDSFSSYEQYF
TRBV7-2	TRBJ1-4	many	TRBD1	TGTGCCAGCAGCTTAGCTCCAGGGGGAAGGGAAAAACTGTTTTTT	CASSLAPGGREKLFF
TRBV20-1	TRBJ2-1	NA	NA	TGCAGTGCTAGAACCGGGAGCTCCTACAATGAGCAGTTCTTC	CSARTGSSYNEQFF